One and the same sample provided the 26 T cell receptor beta chains below, sequenced in a study of T cell responses to AZD1222 COVID-19 vaccine. Measured with immunoSEQ multiplex PCR; TCRdb has only the in-frame clones, and not every one. Among about 120,000 clones listed, about 88% were seen once. Here the sequenced sample was peripheral blood, taken on day 0 of AZD1222 vaccination. The receptors shown here come from an adult in good health.

The chain carries TRBV15 and TRBJ2-7, with unresolved D. CDR3 length: 16 amino acids. V was trimmed by 4 bases and J by 0 bases, leaving 16 bases between them. In germline, CDR1 is LNHNV, CDR2 YYDKDF (reference sequence). The CDR3 loop reads CATSTDGQDSSYEQYF. Here the CDR3 DNA reads TGTGCCACCAGCACAGATGGGCAAGACTCCTCCTACGAGCAGTACTTC.

V is TRBV18 and J is TRBJ1-4; unclear D gene. This CDR3 comprises 15 residues. Germline V gene lookup returns CDR1 KGHSH and CDR2 LQKENI. Trimming removed 3 bases from V and 5 bases from J, with 13 bases in between. The CDR3 region is CASSPNPLTNEKLFF. The CDR3, as DNA: TGTGCCAGCTCACCCAACCCACTCACGAATGAAAAACTGTTTTTT.

This chain's CDR3 is CASSWGLLVRTQYF. The CDR3, as DNA: TGTGCCAGCAGCTGGGGACTACTCGTGCGGACCCAGTACTTC. This rearrangement joins TRBV7-2 to TRBJ2-5; 7 positions match TRBD2. The junction had 9 bases not matched to a gene; V was cut back by 4 bases and J by 7 bases. This CDR3 region has 14 residues. Germline V gene sequence: CDR1 SGHTA, CDR2 FQGNSA.

The chain combines TRBV9 with TRBJ1-5; no definite D call. V was cut by 3 bases and J by 0 bases, with 13 bases left in between. The CDR3 is 16 amino acids. CDR1 and CDR2 (germline): SGDLS, YYNGEE. The CDR3, as DNA: TGTGCCAGCAGCGCCTCCGGCAGTTATAGCAATCAGCCCCAGCATTTT. Amino acid sequence: CASSASGSYSNQPQHF.

The gene calls are TRBV27 and TRBJ1-6; D unclear. In germline, CDR1 is MNHEY, CDR2 SMNVEV (reference sequence). Trimming cost V 4 bases and J 8 bases, with 12 bases left between them. There are 14 residues in the CDR3. For the CDR3, the DNA is TGTGCCAGCAGTTCCAGGACCGGTCATTCACCCCTCCACTTT. It encodes CASSSRTGHSPLHF.

This clone was counted a single time. The chain combines TRBV3-1 (or the pseudogene TRBV3-2) with TRBJ1-2, with 7 bases lining up with TRBD1. V shed 1 base, J shed 4 bases, and the junction held 6 bases outside the gene matches. CDR3 size: 15 residues. CDR1 LGHDT and CDR2 YNNKEL come from the germline V gene (reference sequence). The DNA for the CDR3 is TGTGCCAGCAGCCAAGCGCCTGGGACAGCCTATGGCTACACCTTC. Protein: CASSQAPGTAYGYTF.

The gene calls are TRBV18 and TRBJ2-7, with 7 bases that match TRBD2. The CDR3 contains 14 residues. Germline V CDR1 and CDR2: KGHSH, LQKENI. The trim removed 0 bases at V and 2 bases at J, leaving 1 base unmatched. The CDR3, as DNA: TGTGCCAGCTCACCACCGAGCGGGGCCTACGAGCAGTACTTC. Residues: CASSPPSGAYEQYF.

A remark on this clone: The sample carries other DNA sequences with the same CDR3. This sequence joins TRBV6-5 and TRBJ2-2; D ambiguous. V gave up 5 bases and J gave up 3 bases, with 4 bases separating them. From germline, CDR1 is MNHEY and CDR2 SVGAGI. The CDR3 covers 12 residues. The CDR3 region is CASSLYTGELFF. The CDR3, as DNA: TGTGCCAGCAGTCTTTACACCGGGGAGCTGTTTTTT.

The rearrangement joins TRBV9 to TRBJ2-7; 7 bases are shared with TRBD2. The CDR3 consists of 14 residues. Germline CDR1 reads SGDLS; CDR2 reads YYNGEE. The V and J ends lost 3 bases and 2 bases, in that order; junction bases with no gene match: 5. CDR3 residues: CASSAYGGAYEQYF. In DNA form, the CDR3 reads TGTGCCAGCAGCGCCTATGGGGGGGCCTACGAGCAGTACTTC.

This chain connects TRBV11-2 to TRBJ2-7; 7 positions match TRBD1. The V and J ends lost 2 bases and 0 bases, in that order; junction bases with no gene match: 7. This CDR3 has 16 amino acids. CDR1 and CDR2 (germline): SGHAT, FQNNGV. CDR3 residues: CASSLSTGWPSYEQYF. The CDR3 DNA sequence: TGTGCCAGCAGCTTATCGACAGGGTGGCCCTCCTACGAGCAGTACTTC. The variable domain in full, with the rest retrieved from reference TRBV11-2 and TRBJ2-7, is EAGVAQSPRYKIIEKRQSVAFWCNPISGHATLYWYQQILGQGPKLLIQFQNNGVVDDSQLPKDRFSAERLKGVDSTLKIQPAKLEDSAVYLCASSLSTGWPSYEQYFGPGTRLTVT.

This clone was picked up one time. CDR3 sequence reads: CAGDPRGPNEKLFF. The CDR3 DNA sequence: TGTGCCGGAGACCCCAGGGGACCTAATGAAAAACTGTTTTTT. J is TRBJ1-4 and V is TRBV2, with D perhaps TRBD1 (6 bases). Germline values: CDR1 SNHLY, CDR2 FYNNEI. Trimming took 11 bases from V and 3 from J, leaving 16 bases between them. The CDR3 has 14 residues.

This chain uses TRBV5-1 with TRBJ1-4, with D perhaps matching TRBD1 (5 bases). Germline CDR1 is SGHRS and CDR2 is YFSETQ. V was shortened by 6 bases and J by 8 bases, with 20 bases between the two germline ends. The CDR3 is 15 residues long. CDR3 sequence reads: CASTPWGAAREKLFF. As DNA, the CDR3 is TGCGCCAGCACCCCTTGGGGCGCGGCGAGAGAAAAACTGTTTTTT.

V usage is TRBV5-4 and J usage is TRBJ1-1; D ambiguous. The CDR3 totals 13 residues. Trimming pared 1 base from V and 5 bases from J, leaving 9 bases between. In germline, CDR1 is SGHNT, CDR2 YYREEE (reference sequence). This CDR3 reads CASSLTGGTEAFF. As DNA, the CDR3 is TGTGCCAGCAGCTTGACGGGAGGGACTGAAGCTTTCTTT.

The rearrangement uses TRBV5-6 and TRBJ1-5, with D possibly being TRBD1 (5 bases). Trimming left V 0 bases short and J 5 bases short, with 15 bases between. Germline CDR1 reads SGHDT; CDR2 reads YYEEEE. This CDR3 region has 16 residues. The CDR3 loop is CASSLARDGMDQPQHF. The CDR3 coding sequence is TGTGCCAGCAGCTTGGCCAGGGACGGAATGGATCAGCCCCAGCATTTT.

The rearrangement links TRBV19 to TRBJ1-5, with D unclear. The CDR3 contains 15 residues. Germline assignment: CDR1 LNHDA and CDR2 SQIVND (reference sequence). V lost 4 bases and J lost 2, with 12 bases in between. The CDR3 sequence: CASSRAGSGNQPQHF. DNA of the CDR3: TGTGCCAGTAGTAGGGCTGGGAGTGGCAATCAGCCCCAGCATTTT.

This clone was seen only once. This sequence joins TRBV5-4 and TRBJ1-3; D is uncertain. The CDR3 length is 15 residues. The germline CDR1 and CDR2 sequences are SGHNT and YYREEE (reference sequence). The V end was cut by 2 bases, the J end by 0 bases, with 9 bases between. CDR3 coding DNA: TGTGCCAGCAGCTTTGTCCCTGGCTCTGGAAACACCATATATTTT. This encodes CASSFVPGSGNTIYF.

The rearrangement joins TRBV7-7 to TRBJ2-2, with D perhaps matching TRBD1 or TRBD2 (5 bases each). CDR1 is SSHAT and CDR2 is FNYEAQ in the germline V gene (reference sequence). With 2 bases removed from V and 4 bases from J, the gap between germline ends came to 8 bases. This CDR3 is 14 amino acids long. CDR3 region: CASSLMGVTGELFF. In nucleotides, the CDR3 is TGTGCCAGCAGCTTAATGGGGGTCACCGGGGAGCTGTTTTTT.

This chain links TRBV12-5 with TRBJ1-1; maybe TRBD1 (5 bases). Trimming took 7 bases from V and 1 from J, leaving 13 bases between them. The CDR3 is 14 residues long. The V gene's germline CDR1 is LGHNT and CDR2 FRNRAP. CDR3 nucleotide sequence: TGTGCTAGTGCCCCGGGGGAGAAGAACACTGAAGCTTTCTTT. Its protein product is CASAPGEKNTEAFF.

This clone was seen once. The V and J genes are TRBV5-1 and TRBJ1-4; no clear D gene. TRBJ2-2 matches the DNA end more closely, so the J call is doubtful. This CDR3 contains 13 residues. In germline, CDR1 is SGHRS, CDR2 YFSETQ. The CDR3 is CASSLVTRAELFF. CDR3 nucleotides: TGCGCCAGCAGCTTGGTTACTCGGGCGGAGCTGTTTTTT.

This sequence joins TRBV9 and TRBJ1-1, with D perhaps matching TRBD1 (6 bases). V lost 0 bases to trimming and J lost 7 bases, with 10 bases between them. Germline CDR1 reads SGDLS; CDR2 reads YYNGEE. The CDR3 has 13 amino acids. CDR3 coding DNA: TGTGCCAGCAGCGTAGCGACAGGCGGTGAAGCTTTCTTT. This codes for CASSVATGGEAFF.

The chain joins TRBV9 to TRBJ2-1; D is possibly TRBD2 (5 bases). This CDR3 has 14 residues. Per the germline V gene, CDR1 is SGDLS and CDR2 is YYNGEE. V was clipped by 0 bases and J by 10 bases, with 14 bases between them. The CDR3 loop is CASSVGPLGGEQFF. The DNA for the CDR3 is TGTGCCAGCAGCGTAGGGCCCCTGGGCGGGGAGCAGTTCTTC.

The chain joins TRBV5-6 to TRBJ1-1; no firm D call. The CDR3 extends over 13 amino acids. Germline loops: CDR1 SGHDT, CDR2 YYEEEE. Trimming shortened V by 2 bases and J by 1 base, and 6 bases separated the two germline ends. The CDR3 is CASSFTRNTEAFF. In DNA, the CDR3 is TGTGCCAGCAGCTTTACGCGGAACACTGAAGCTTTCTTT.

This clone was recorded once. V gene TRBV30 combines with J gene TRBJ1-6; tentative D call: TRBD1 (6 bases). In germline, CDR1 is GTSNPN, CDR2 SVGIG (reference sequence). The length of the CDR3 is 16 residues. V was clipped by 3 bases and J by 6 bases, with 18 bases between them. The CDR3 region has the DNA TGTGCCTGGAGCCCCGCGGCAGGGGTCGGTAATTCACCCCTCCACTTT. Translation gives CAWSPAAGVGNSPLHF.

The rearrangement links TRBV7-7 to TRBJ2-5, with D perhaps matching TRBD2 (6 bases). V lost 3 bases and J lost 4, with 15 bases in between. CDR3 length equals 15 residues. Germline loops: CDR1 SSHAT, CDR2 FNYEAQ (reference sequence). CDR3 bases: TGTGCCAGCAGCTTTAATCTCGGGGGAGGAGAGACCCAGTACTTC. Translation: CASSFNLGGGETQYF.

V is TRBV24-1 and J is TRBJ1-2; D is perhaps TRBD1 (6 bases). Germline loops: CDR1 KGHDR, CDR2 SFDVKD. CDR3 size: 14 residues. Trimming took off 3 bases at V and 8 bases at J, with 15 bases between the two ends. CDR3 DNA: TGTGCCACCAGTGATGGCTGGGGGCAGTCAGGCTACACCTTC. It yields the protein CATSDGWGQSGYTF.

In nucleotides, the CDR3 is TGTGCCAGCAGCCAGGGGGGAGCTAACTATGGCTACACCTTC. As protein: CASSQGGANYGYTF. The V and J genes are TRBV5-6 and TRBJ1-2, with 7 bases lining up with TRBD1. The CDR3 runs to 14 residues. V shed 4 bases, J shed 0 bases, and the junction held 3 bases outside the gene matches. Per the germline V gene, CDR1 is SGHDT and CDR2 is YYEEEE.